One and the same sample provided the 21 T cell receptor beta chains below, sequenced in a study of T cells in Graves' hyperthyroidism and ophthalmopathy. Amplification targeted TCR beta CDR3 regions from RNA transcripts. Carried out on the TCR CDR3, a first-round RT-PCR used the HTBI primer set. TCRdb called the multiplex PCR reads again in MiXCR, with one record for every CDR3 protein. Found here are some 440,000 distinct CDR3 sequences, 15% to 18% of them singletons; the top ten hold roughly 7.7%. The sample taken for sequencing was blood. Receptors originate from a woman younger than 35 with Graves' hyperthyroidism.

This clonotype came up a few times. One junction end does not reproduce the germline sequence, and a read error may be involved. The chain employs TRBV30 and TRBJ2-7; TRBD1 matches 7 bases. This CDR3 region has 12 residues. CDR1 GTSNPN and CDR2 SVGIG come from the germline V gene (reference sequence). The CDR3 DNA reads as TGTGCCTGGAGTGTACGAGGGGACAGCCTTCACTTC. Translating gives CAWSVRGDSLHF.

This clonotype has a handful of counts. The rearrangement joins TRBV4-1 to TRBJ2-7; 11 bases map to TRBD2. Trimming took 0 bases from V and 7 from J; bases not matched to a gene: 8. Germline V gene sequence: CDR1 MGHRA, CDR2 YSYEKL. This CDR3 has 16 amino acids. This CDR3 is CASSQEETSGSREQYF. The CDR3 DNA reads TGCGCCAGCAGCCAAGAGGAAACTAGCGGGAGTAGGGAGCAGTACTTC.

This clonotype showed up just a few times. A much larger clone is a single base away; this may be a read error. This chain connects TRBV28 to TRBJ1-5; D is undetermined. The CDR3 is made up of 12 amino acids. Germline CDR1 reads MDHEN; CDR2 reads SYDVKM. CDR3: CASSTGRKPRHF. CDR3 nucleotide sequence: TGTGCCAGCAGTACGGGTCGAAAGCCCCGGCATTTT.

This clonotype was counted ten times or more. The chain couples TRBV7-3 to TRBJ2-3; TRBD2 agrees at 8 bases. The V gene's germline CDR1 is SGHTA and CDR2 FQGTGA. V was pared by 3 bases and J by 9 bases, with 8 bases of the junction left unmatched. The CDR3 contains 14 residues. The CDR3 is CASSFFSGKRTQYF. The CDR3 DNA sequence: TGTGCCAGCAGCTTCTTTAGCGGGAAGCGGACGCAGTATTTT.

This clonotype was counted at least ten times. The rearrangement uses TRBV20-1 and TRBJ1-1; D is unclear. Per germline, CDR1 DFQATT and CDR2 SNEGSKA (reference sequence). The CDR3 runs 12 residues. Trimming cost V 1 base and J 3 bases, with 6 bases left between them. The CDR3 loop is CSARARDTEAFF. The CDR3 DNA is TGCAGTGCTAGAGCCCGGGACACTGAAGCTTTCTTT.

This clonotype was observed a handful of times. The rearrangement joins TRBV15 to TRBJ2-1; D could derive from TRBD1 or TRBD2 (6 bases each). The CDR3 has 15 residues. Trimming left V 5 bases short and J 9 bases short, with 20 bases between. CDR1 is LNHNV, CDR2 YYDKDF, per germline (reference sequence). DNA of the CDR3: TGTGCCACCAGCCCCCTTGGGCGGGAAGGGGGTGAGCAGTTCTTC. This encodes CATSPLGREGGEQFF.

The sample holds many counts of this clonotype. The rearrangement links TRBV6-1 to TRBJ2-7; TRBD2 agrees at 8 bases. Germline-derived CDR1 and CDR2 are MNHNS and SASEGT. Germline trimming cut 6 bases from V and 0 bases from J; bases unmatched to any gene: 4. This CDR3 has 14 amino acids. The CDR3 region has the DNA TGTGCCAGCAGGACTAGCGCCAACTCCTACGAGCAGTACTTC. This encodes CASRTSANSYEQYF.

This clonotype was observed many times. The rearrangement uses TRBV12-3 or TRBV12-4 and TRBJ2-5; 11 positions agree with TRBD1. The J segment lost 3 bases and the V segment lost 5 bases, leaving 8 bases of the junction unmatched. The CDR3 length is 16 residues. The CDR3 nucleotides read TGTGCCAGCAGTAGCGGACAGGGGGCTACTGAAGAGACCCAGTACTTC. It is translated as CASSSGQGATEETQYF.

This rearrangement joins TRBV6-1 to TRBJ2-7; TRBD1 matches 7 bases. This CDR3 spans 16 amino acids. The trim removed 6 bases at V and 0 bases at J, leaving 11 bases unmatched. Germline CDR1 reads MNHNS; CDR2 reads SASEGT. The CDR3 nucleotides are TGTGCCAGCAGCTGGTTAGTGGGGACAGTCTCCTACGAGCAGTACTTC. It yields the protein CASSWLVGTVSYEQYF.

The chain combines TRBV4-1 with TRBJ1-4; D is ambiguous. Trimming cost V 2 bases and J 3 bases, with 13 bases left between them. Per the germline V gene, CDR1 is MGHRA and CDR2 is YSYEKL. The CDR3 totals 16 residues. CDR3 region: CASSQSHHGANEKLFF. In DNA, the CDR3 is TGCGCCAGCAGCCAAAGTCATCATGGGGCTAATGAAAAACTGTTTTTT.

This clonotype has at least ten counts. This chain uses TRBV4-1 with TRBJ2-2; no clear D gene. V was clipped by 3 bases and J by 5 bases, with 13 bases between them. The V gene's germline CDR1 is MGHRA and CDR2 YSYEKL. CDR3 length: 15 amino acids. In DNA, the CDR3 is TGCGCCAGCAGCCACCGAGGATTTGGGACCGGGGAGCTGTTTTTT. It translates to CASSHRGFGTGELFF.

The chain is built from TRBV7-9 and TRBJ1-6, with unresolved D. The V end lost 1 base, the J end lost 14 bases, and 6 bases lay between the germline ends. The germline V gene has CDR1 SEHNR and CDR2 FQNEAQ (reference sequence). There are 11 residues in the CDR3. The CDR3 nucleotides read TGTGCCAGCAGCTTAGAACGAACCCTCCACTTT. It specifies CASSLERTLHF.

This clonotype was seen many times. J is TRBJ1-6 and V is TRBV6-5; TRBD1 is a possible D gene (5 bases). V lost 0 bases and J 9 bases, leaving 9 bases between the germline ends. The CDR3 contains 14 residues. Germline V gives CDR1 MNHEY, CDR2 SVGAGI. The CDR3 DNA reads TGTGCCAGCAGTTACTCCCAGGGAGGTTCACCCCTCCACTTT. Its protein product is CASSYSQGGSPLHF.

This clonotype was found many times. The V and J genes are TRBV4-1 and TRBJ2-5; no reliable D call. Germline V gives CDR1 MGHRA, CDR2 YSYEKL. Trimming removed 0 bases at V and 5 bases at J, with 16 bases between. The CDR3 is made up of 16 amino acids. The CDR3 is CASSQEESRMSETQYF. The CDR3, as DNA: TGCGCCAGCAGCCAAGAAGAGAGTCGGATGTCGGAGACCCAGTACTTC.

This clonotype has ten or more counts. The chain carries TRBV30 and TRBJ2-1, with a possible D match to TRBD2 (6 bases). CDR3 size: 13 residues. Trimming took 4 bases from V and 8 from J, leaving 15 bases between them. In germline, CDR1 is GTSNPN, CDR2 SVGIG (reference sequence). CDR3 sequence (DNA): TGTGCCTGGACCGCCGGGGGACTCTATGAGCAGTTCTTC. Its translation is CAWTAGGLYEQFF.

This clonotype was detected a few times. CDR3 sequence: CASSYGASLNEQFF. The CDR3 coding sequence is TGTGCCAGCAGTTACGGGGCTAGCCTCAATGAGCAGTTCTTC. The chain couples TRBV6-5 to TRBJ2-1; TRBD1 or TRBD2 may be the D gene (5 bases each). The CDR3 spans 14 residues. Germline loops: CDR1 MNHEY, CDR2 SVGAGI. V was shortened by 2 bases and J by 6 bases, with 11 bases between the two germline ends.

This clonotype was recorded a few times. The rearrangement uses TRBV4-1 and TRBJ2-5, with 8 nucleotides matching TRBD2. Germline CDR1 and CDR2: MGHRA and YSYEKL. The V and J ends lost 4 bases and 3 bases, in that order; junction bases with no gene match: 4. The CDR3 sequence is 14 residues long. CDR3 DNA: TGCGCCAGCAGCCCCGTCGGGGGGGAAGAGACCCAGTACTTC. Translation gives CASSPVGGEETQYF.

This clonotype was recorded at least ten times. The chain joins TRBV6-1 to TRBJ2-1; 7 nucleotides agree with TRBD2. The CDR3 has 15 amino acids. V was pared by 4 bases and J by 2 bases, with 5 bases of the junction left unmatched. The germline V gene encodes CDR1 MNHNS and CDR2 SASEGT. The CDR3: CASSGGRVPYNEQFF. DNA for the CDR3: TGTGCCAGCAGTGGGGGGAGGGTCCCCTACAATGAGCAGTTCTTC.

This clonotype was seen more than once but under ten times. The gene calls are TRBV9 and TRBJ2-3, with D hard to call. The CDR3 spans 14 residues. V was trimmed by 3 bases and J by 2 bases, leaving 10 bases between them. Per germline, CDR1 SGDLS and CDR2 YYNGEE. The DNA for the CDR3 is TGTGCCAGCAGCGCCCGGGCCTACACAGATACGCAGTATTTT. Translated, it gives CASSARAYTDTQYF.

This sequence joins TRBV19 and TRBJ1-2; 8 bases are shared with TRBD1. CDR1 LNHDA and CDR2 SQIVND come from the germline V gene (reference sequence). J lost 6 bases, V lost 4 bases, and 4 bases had no gene match. CDR3 length equals 13 residues. The CDR3, as DNA: TGTGCCAGTAGTAGGGGACAGGCACATGGCTACACCTTC. It specifies CASSRGQAHGYTF.

CDR3 sequence (DNA): TGTGCCAGCCAAACGGAGGCTAGCGGGGGGGTTAATGAGCAGTTCTTC. Its translation is CASQTEASGGVNEQFF. The chain employs TRBV7-2 and TRBJ2-1, with 12 bases aligning to TRBD2. This CDR3 has 16 amino acids. Germline V gives CDR1 SGHTA, CDR2 FQGNSA. V lost 8 bases and J lost 7; bases outside the gene matches: 12.